This T cell receptor (beta chain) comes out of a study of T cells in localized non-small cell lung cancer. Of note for this clone: Its matching antigen is unknown.

Study-wide findings and caveats: Uninvolved adjacent lung showed the highest T cell clonality, exceeding tumor.

The ends were cut back, 0 bases at V and 6 bases at J, with 2 bases in the middle. The CDR3 covers 11 residues. CDR1 and CDR2 from the germline V gene are MGHDK and SYGVNS. Some clones are missing from TCRdb's copy, which holds only in-frame ones; the method was immunoSEQ multiplex PCR. The sample yields roughly 53,000 clones, 65% to 85% seen once. The gene calls are TRBV25-1 and TRBJ2-5; no clear D gene. The starting material was peripheral blood mononuclear cells, obtained before any cancer treatment. The receptor was isolated from a man aged 35 to 69 with stage III lung adenocarcinoma. The CDR3 DNA reads as TGTGCCAGCAGTGAATATAAGACCCAGTACTTC. Protein sequence: CASSEYKTQYF.